The clone carrying this T cell receptor beta chain was counted only a few times. Its antigen is as yet unknown. The sample belongs to a study of T cell repertoires in cytomegalovirus infection. TCRdb itself ran the reads through MiXCR, one entry per CDR3 protein. The top ten hold 35% to 50% of the sample, which has a few hundred thousand distinct CDR3 sequences, more than 40% seen once. V shed 2 bases and J 6 bases; nucleotides not matched to a gene: 6. From germline, CDR1 is SGHTA and CDR2 FQGNSA. The CDR3 spans 14 residues. This chain joins TRBV7-2 and TRBJ2-7; 8 bases fit TRBD2. The receptor was derived from a human donor in good health (CMV status not recorded). Some clones in this sample may be carry-over from other donors' samples. This sample comprised cultured PBMCs, obtained from culture after CMV antigen stimulation. CDR3 loop: CASSLTGGATEQYF. CDR3 bases: TGTGCCAGCAGCTTAACCGGGGGGGCCACCGAGCAGTACTTC.